This is a list of T cell receptor beta chains from one sample in a study of OX40 agonist ivuxolimab in advanced cancers. Assay: immunoSEQ multiplex PCR; the TCRdb copy retains only in-frame clones and omits some. This repertoire shows tens of thousands of clones, approximately 93% found once; its top ten account for 10% to 15%. The material was CD4+ or CD8+ T cells sorted from blood, obtained in a trial of the OX40 agonist ivuxolimab. The source of these receptors is an adult with an advanced solid tumor such as melanoma, head and neck, liver or kidney cancer. The CDR3 runs from the conserved cysteine through the conserved F or W. D genes are given only for firm matches. Where a row states a size, it is once, few, many or the class of an expanded clone; other rows omit it.

TRBJ2-3 | TRBD2 | TRBV5-1 | - | CASSLGLAGNLDTQYF | TGCGCCAGCAGCTTGGGACTAGCGGGGAACTTAGATACGCAGTATTTT
TRBJ2-2 | - | TRBV4-2 | once | CASSQDPYTGELFF | TGTGCCAGCAGCCAAGATCCCTACACCGGGGAGCTGTTTTTT
TRBJ2-7 | - | TRBV5-5 | - | CASSLAWDYEQYF | TGTGCCAGCAGCTTGGCCTGGGACTACGAGCAGTACTTC
TRBJ1-6 | TRBD1 | TRBV29-1 | - | CSVGETGPNSPLHF | TGCAGCGTTGGGGAGACAGGGCCTAATTCACCCCTCCACTTT
TRBJ1-5 | - | TRBV6-6 | - | CASSYLPGGDQPQHF | TGTGCCAGCAGTTACCTCCCGGGAGGGGATCAGCCCCAGCATTTT
TRBJ2-1 | TRBD2 | TRBV5-1 | - | CASSLFLAGGYNEQFF | TGCGCCAGCAGCTTGTTTCTAGCGGGGGGGTACAATGAGCAGTTCTTC
TRBJ2-2 | - | TRBV10-3 | - | CAISVGGTGELFF | TGTGCCATCAGTGTTGGGGGCACCGGGGAGCTGTTTTTT
TRBJ1-2 | - | TRBV10-3 | - | CAITRAGPPGRGYTF | TGTGCCATCACTCGAGCGGGACCTCCAGGTCGTGGCTACACCTTC
TRBJ1-1 | - | TRBV7-3 | - | CASSTGSGEAFF | TGTGCCAGCTCCACAGGGAGCGGTGAAGCTTTCTTT
TRBJ1-4 | - | TRBV7-2 | - | CASSPRRARAANEKLFF | TGTGCCAGCAGCCCCCGACGGGCGCGCGCGGCTAATGAAAAACTGTTTTTT
TRBJ1-1 | TRBD1 | TRBV5-1 | - | CASSLAGTGMGTEAFF | TGCGCCAGCAGCTTGGCCGGGACAGGGATGGGCACTGAAGCTTTCTTT
TRBJ2-2 | TRBD1 | TRBV2 | - | CASSATGGFGTGELFF | TGTGCCAGCAGTGCCACAGGGGGCTTTGGGACCGGGGAGCTGTTTTTT
TRBJ2-3 | TRBD2 | TRBV10-1 | - | CAPRAGGITDTQYF | TGCGCGCCCAGGGCGGGAGGTATCACAGATACGCAGTATTTT
TRBJ1-2 | - | TRBV9 | - | CASSVGVRENYGYTF | TGTGCCAGCAGCGTAGGAGTCAGGGAAAACTATGGCTACACCTTC
TRBJ1-5 | - | TRBV2 | - | CASSETTSSQPQHF | TGTGCCAGCAGTGAAACAACGTCCTCTCAGCCCCAGCATTTT
TRBJ2-3 | - | TRBV6-6 | - | CASSSPGGGTDTQYF | TGTGCCAGCAGTTCGCCAGGGGGGGGCACAGATACGCAGTATTTT
TRBJ2-2 | TRBD2 | TRBV5-1 | - | CASWPSGTSALTGELFF | TGCGCCAGCTGGCCCTCCGGGACTAGCGCTCTCACCGGGGAGCTGTTTTTT
TRBJ2-3 | - | TRBV7-2 | - | CASSPIASPGDTQYF | TGTGCCAGCAGCCCGATAGCGTCACCGGGAGATACGCAGTATTTT
TRBJ2-7 | TRBD1 | TRBV7-3 | - | CASSPDRVEQYF | TGTGCCAGCAGCCCGGACAGGGTCGAGCAGTACTTC
TRBJ2-5 | - | TRBV11-2 | - | CASSLDFGRQETQYF | TGTGCCAGCAGCTTAGATTTCGGGCGGCAAGAGACCCAGTACTTC
TRBJ2-3 | TRBD2 | TRBV7-2 | - | CASTRGLASDTQYF | TGTGCCAGCACCCGAGGACTAGCCTCAGATACGCAGTATTTT
TRBJ2-1 | TRBD2 | TRBV2 | - | CASRSARGGAAYNEQFF | TGTGCCAGCAGATCCGCCCGCGGGGGGGCCGCCTACAATGAGCAGTTCTTC
TRBJ1-2 | - | TRBV28 | - | CASSFSDRSPYGYTF | TGTGCCAGCAGTTTTTCCGACAGGAGTCCATATGGCTACACCTTC
TRBJ1-2 | - | TRBV14 | few | CASSQGQRGYTF | TGTGCCAGCAGCCAAGGACAGAGGGGCTACACCTTC
TRBJ2-7 | TRBD2 | TRBV11-2 | - | CASSPRGWTSGGLLEQYF | TGTGCCAGCAGCCCGAGAGGGTGGACTAGCGGGGGTCTGCTGGAGCAGTACTTC
TRBJ1-2 | - | TRBV5-1 | - | CASGVGTLYGGYTF | TGCGCCAGTGGCGTGGGGACCCTGTACGGGGGCTACACCTTC
TRBJ2-6 | - | TRBV5-4 | - | CASSLRSSGANVLTF | TGTGCCAGCAGCTTGAGGTCCTCTGGGGCCAACGTCCTGACTTTC
TRBJ1-5 | - | TRBV19 | once | CASSVGEDQPQHF | TGTGCCAGTAGTGTAGGGGAGGATCAGCCCCAGCATTTT
TRBJ2-1 | - | TRBV11-2 | - | CASSLVHGLYNEQFF | TGTGCCAGCAGCTTAGTTCATGGACTATACAATGAGCAGTTCTTC
TRBJ1-1 | TRBD1 | TRBV5-6 | - | CASREEQGRTEAFF | TGTGCCAGCAGGGAAGAACAGGGGCGCACTGAAGCTTTCTTT
TRBJ2-7 | TRBD2 | TRBV7-3 | - | CASSVTSGPYEQYF | TGTGCCAGCAGCGTCACTAGCGGCCCCTACGAGCAGTACTTC
TRBJ1-6 | TRBD1 | TRBV6-6 | - | CASSFAHQGADSPLHF | TGTGCCAGCAGTTTCGCCCATCAGGGGGCGGATTCACCCCTCCACTTT
TRBJ1-1 | - | TRBV6-6 | - | CASSLSGMNTEAFF | TGTGCCAGCAGTTTGTCAGGTATGAACACTGAAGCTTTCTTT
TRBJ2-7 | - | TRBV6-1 | - | CASSEAYEQYF | TGTGCCAGCAGTGAGGCCTACGAGCAGTACTTC
TRBJ1-2 | - | TRBV2 | - | CASSPRHSFYGYTF | TGTGCCAGCAGCCCCAGACATTCGTTCTATGGCTACACCTTC
TRBJ1-5 | TRBD1 | TRBV30 | - | CAWSPRQGAPNIGGQPQHF | TGTGCCTGGAGTCCCCGACAGGGGGCGCCCAATATAGGGGGTCAGCCCCAGCATTTT
TRBJ2-5 | - | TRBV4-2 | once | CASSFLGQRETQYF | TGTGCCAGCAGCTTTTTAGGACAGCGGGAGACCCAGTACTTC
TRBJ2-7 | - | TRBV6-5 | - | CASSPDGLSYEQYF | TGTGCCAGCAGTCCGGACGGCTTATCCTACGAGCAGTACTTC
TRBJ1-2 | - | TRBV7-2 | - | CASSLGGAYGYTF | TGTGCCAGCAGCTTGGGGGGTGCCTATGGCTACACCTTC
TRBJ1-2 | TRBD1 | TRBV6-5 | - | CASSYSGTGVGYTF | TGTGCCAGCAGTTACTCCGGGACAGGCGTTGGCTACACCTTC
TRBJ2-5 | - | TRBV5-4 | - | CASSSSLAGTYQETQYF | TGTGCCAGCAGCTCCTCCCTAGCCGGGACTTACCAAGAGACCCAGTACTTC
TRBJ1-6 | - | TRBV5-1 | - | CASSRTDFLGGSPLHF | TGCGCCAGCAGCAGGACGGACTTCTTGGGTGGTTCACCCCTCCACTTT
TRBJ2-7 | - | TRBV10-3 | - | CASSTLQRQDYEQYF | TGTGCCAGCAGTACCCTCCAAAGACAGGACTACGAGCAGTACTTC
TRBJ2-3 | TRBD2 | TRBV10-1 | - | CARRMTRAGPTDTQYF | TGCGCCAGAAGGATGACTAGAGCGGGACCCACAGATACGCAGTATTTT
TRBJ2-7 | - | TRBV11-2 | - | CASSRGPYEQYF | TGTGCCAGCAGCCGTGGCCCCTACGAGCAGTACTTC
TRBJ1-5 | - | TRBV5-1 | - | CASSPGLGDQPQHF | TGCGCCAGCAGCCCGGGATTGGGGGACCAGCCCCAGCATTTT
TRBJ1-4 | TRBD1 | TRBV6-4 | - | CASSAARDRATNEKLFF | TGTGCCAGCAGTGCAGCTAGGGACAGAGCAACTAATGAAAAACTGTTTTTT
TRBJ2-2 | - | TRBV29-1 | - | CSVEMDSKNTGELFF | TGCAGCGTTGAGATGGACAGCAAGAACACCGGGGAGCTGTTTTTT
TRBJ1-5 | - | TRBV4-1 | - | CASSQDIKDFQPQHF | TGCGCCAGCAGCCAAGATATAAAGGATTTTCAGCCCCAGCATTTT
TRBJ2-2 | TRBD2 | TRBV7-2 | - | CASSLPSGGAVLDTGELFF | TGTGCCAGCAGCTTACCAAGCGGGGGGGCCGTTTTGGACACCGGGGAGCTGTTTTTT
TRBJ2-3 | - | TRBV7-9 | once | CASSFRLTDTQYF | TGTGCCAGCAGCTTTCGTCTCACAGATACGCAGTATTTT
TRBJ1-4 | - | TRBV18 | - | CASSPQGMGVEKLFF | TGTGCCAGCTCACCACAGGGGATGGGAGTAGAAAAACTGTTTTTT
TRBJ2-2 | - | TRBV6-5 | - | CASSLGGTGELFF | TGTGCCAGCAGTCTTGGTGGCACCGGGGAGCTGTTTTTT